This T cell receptor (beta chain) was documented in a study of Graves' ophthalmopathy and Graves' hyperthyroidism. Study at large: The blood sample was drawn at first diagnosis and before any treatment.

Study results and limitations: The model's ophthalmopathy progression predictions had about 71% sensitivity and over 72% specificity. Detection in blood was also observed for most expanded thyroid clonotypes above 0.001 frequency.

This clonotype was seen at least ten times. Its antigen is not known. The V gene lost 0 bases and the J gene lost 1 base, with 9 bases spanning the gap. The CDR3 has 15 amino acids. In germline, CDR1 is MNHEY, CDR2 SVGAGI. Amplification of the TCR beta CDR3 regions used RNA transcripts (as template). HTBI primers were employed in first-round RT-PCR, then a second-round multiplex PCR followed. TCRdb passed the multiplex PCR reads through MiXCR, listing each CDR3 protein once. The sample holds fewer than 650,000 distinct CDR3 sequences, 20% to 25% seen once. Being free of ophthalmopathy for 18 months of follow-up defined stable hyperthyroidism.

The TCR sequence derives from a woman aged 18-35 years with stable Graves' hyperthyroidism. Some clones in this sample may be carry-over from other donors' samples. This chain links TRBV6-5 with TRBJ1-1; D gene ambiguous. The sequenced sample consisted of peripheral blood. CDR3 bases: TGTGCCAGCAGTTACTCTATGGACGCGAACACTGAAGCTTTCTTT. Translated, it gives CASSYSMDANTEAFF.